A selection of T cell receptor beta chains follows, all from one sample in a study of T cells in Graves' hyperthyroidism and ophthalmopathy. TCRdb reprocessed the multiplex PCR reads via MiXCR and lists one record per CDR3 protein. The repertoire has about 400,000 distinct CDR3 sequences, about 15% of them found once; the top ten carry approximately 32%. Input material: blood. The receptor set was obtained from a woman aged 25 to 39 with Graves' hyperthyroidism. The CDR3 runs from the conserved cysteine through the conserved F or W. A D gene is named only where the DNA matches it firmly. Part of the rows lack a size; the others show once, few, many or a class for expanded clones.

NA	TRBV12-3/TRBV12-4	many	TRBJ1-1	TGTGCCAGCAGTTCCCGGGGGGTATCAATTGAAGCTTTCTTT	CASSSRGVSIEAFF
TRBD2	TRBV5-4	NA	TRBJ2-2	TGTGCCAGCAGCCGACTAGCCACGGTGACCGGGGAGCTGTTTTTT	CASSRLATVTGELFF
TRBD1	TRBV7-4	many	TRBJ1-5	TGTGCCAGCAGCTTCAGGGGGCGTCTGACGAGCAATCAGCCCCAGCATTTT	CASSFRGRLTSNQPQHF
NA	TRBV5-1	NA	TRBJ2-2	TGCGCCAGCAGCCCGACCTATGGGGGGACCCACGGGAACGGGGAGCTGTTTTTT	CASSPTYGGTHGNGELFF
TRBD2	TRBV12-3/TRBV12-4	NA	TRBJ2-5	TGTGCCAGCAGTACGACTAGCGGGAGCCCAGAGACCCAGTACTTC	CASSTTSGSPETQYF
TRBD2	TRBV20-1	few	TRBJ2-1	TGCAGTGCTAGTTCTGCGGGAGTGATATACAATGAGCAGTTCTTC	CSASSAGVIYNEQFF
NA	TRBV6-2/TRBV6-3	NA	TRBJ2-7	TGTGCCAGCATGAGAATCCCCTACGAGCAGTACTTC	CASMRIPYEQYF
NA	TRBV20-1	NA	TRBJ1-5	TGCAGTGCTAGAGATGCTTTCGGGGCATTGAACAGCAATCAGCCCCAGCATTTT	CSARDAFGALNSNQPQHF
NA	TRBV10-3	NA	TRBJ2-1	TGTGCCATCAGTGGGGTTATGAATGAGCAGTTCTTC	CAISGVMNEQFF
TRBD1	TRBV12-3/TRBV12-4	many	TRBJ2-3	TGTGCCAGCTCACCCCGGGACAGCCTCACAGATACGCAGTATTTT	CASSPRDSLTDTQYF
NA	TRBV20-1	few	TRBJ2-1	TGCAGTGCTGCTACTAGCTCAGCCTACAATGAGCAGTTCTTC	CSAATSSAYNEQFF
NA	TRBV7-8	many	TRBJ2-1	TGTGCCAGCAGCTTAGTAGCTTCTGAGCAGTTCTTC	CASSLVASEQFF
NA	TRBV28	many	TRBJ2-7	TGTGCCAGCAGTAGAATCAGCGAGAACTACGAGCAGTACTTC	CASSRISENYEQYF
NA	TRBV11-2	NA	TRBJ2-7	TGTGCCAGCAGCTTAGTTACCACCGGGACGTGGCAGTACTTC	CASSLVTTGTWQYF
TRBD2	TRBV5-1	few	TRBJ2-2	TGCGCCAGCCTAGCGGGAAAGAACACCGGGGAGCTGTTTTTT	CASLAGKNTGELFF
NA	TRBV30	many	TRBJ1-1	TGTGCCTTCGACAGGAACCGAATGAACACTGAAGCTTTCTTT	CAFDRNRMNTEAFF
TRBD2	TRBV10-2	few	TRBJ2-1	TGCGCCAGCAGAGGTACTAGCGGGAGGGCGAGCTCCTACAATGAGCAGTTCTTC	CASRGTSGRASSYNEQFF
NA	TRBV19	few	TRBJ2-7	TGTGCCAGTAGTCGGGGGGCTTTCTACGAGCAGTACTTC	CASSRGAFYEQYF
TRBD1	TRBV6-1	many	TRBJ2-1	TGTGCCAGCAGTGAACGACAGGGGCCCTTCAATAATGAGCAGTTCTTC	CASSERQGPFNNEQFF
NA	TRBV5-1	few	TRBJ1-1	TGCGCCAGCAGCTTGGGGGGGTTGAGAGACACTGAAGCTTTCTTT	CASSLGGLRDTEAFF
NA	TRBV6-2/TRBV6-3	few	TRBJ1-1	TGTGCCAGCAGTCGCAGGGTTTCGAACACTGAAGCTTTCTTT	CASSRRVSNTEAFF
NA	TRBV12-3/TRBV12-4	NA	TRBJ1-6	TGTGCCAGCAGTTTCCCAGGAGTCAATTCACCCCTCCACTTT	CASSFPGVNSPLHF
NA	TRBV18	many	TRBJ2-7	TGTGCCAGCTCACCACTACAGGGAGGTCTCTCCTACGAGCAGTACTTC	CASSPLQGGLSYEQYF
NA	TRBV28	many	TRBJ1-2	TGTGCCAGCAGTTTTGAGGACAAGAGGAACTATGGCTACACCTTC	CASSFEDKRNYGYTF
NA	TRBV28	many	TRBJ1-5	TGTGCCAGCCAGGGGCAGGGCTGGAATCAGCCCCAGCATTTT	CASQGQGWNQPQHF
NA	TRBV20-1	NA	TRBJ2-7	TGCAGTGCTGGCAGAACAGGGCCGACCTACGAGCAGTACTTC	CSAGRTGPTYEQYF
NA	TRBV18	NA	TRBJ1-1	TGTGCCAGCTCACCACACGGGGAGATGAACACTGAAGCTTTCTTT	CASSPHGEMNTEAFF
NA	TRBV2	many	TRBJ2-7	TGTGCCAGCAGTGAAACAGGCTTAAGCTCCTACGAGCAGTACTTC	CASSETGLSSYEQYF
NA	TRBV4-1	few	TRBJ1-2	TGCGCCAGCAGCGTCTCCGGGGAAGCTAACTATGGCTACACCTTC	CASSVSGEANYGYTF
TRBD1	TRBV20-1	NA	TRBJ1-6	TGCAGTGCTAGAACAGGGGCCTCCTATAATTCACCCCTCCACTTT	CSARTGASYNSPLHF
TRBD1	TRBV6-1	NA	TRBJ2-1	TGTGCCAGCAGACCCGACAGGGGGGGGCGTGAGCAGTTCTTC	CASRPDRGGREQFF
NA	TRBV11-1	many	TRBJ2-5	TGTGCCAGCAGCTTGACCGAAACGGCGGTGGGGGAGACCCAGTACTTC	CASSLTETAVGETQYF
NA	TRBV27	many	TRBJ2-1	TGTGCCAGCAGTTTTTACAGGGATAAGCGGGACAATGAGCAGTTCTTC	CASSFYRDKRDNEQFF
TRBD1	TRBV29-1	once	TRBJ1-2	TGCAGCGTTTTTGGGAGACAGGACAGGGGCTATGGCTACACCTTC	CSVFGRQDRGYGYTF
TRBD1	TRBV18	many	TRBJ2-7	TGTGCCAGCTCACCACAGACAGGGGAGTGGTACGAGCAGTACTTC	CASSPQTGEWYEQYF
TRBD1	TRBV7-9	few	TRBJ1-4	TGTGCCAGCAGCTTAAACAGGGGGGATGAAAAACTGTTTTTT	CASSLNRGDEKLFF
TRBD1	TRBV20-1	few	TRBJ1-4	TGCAGTGCCTATATTCTCGAGGGGGCTCGGGGTAATGAAAAACTGTTTTTT	CSAYILEGARGNEKLFF
NA	TRBV28	NA	TRBJ1-1	TGTGCCAGCAGTTCCGGCCGGTCTGAAGCTTTCTTT	CASSSGRSEAFF
NA	TRBV5-1	NA	TRBJ2-3	TGCGCCAGCAGCCGCGCCGCGGGCGTAGATACGCAGTATTTT	CASSRAAGVDTQYF
NA	TRBV4-1	many	TRBJ1-4	TGCGCCAGCAGCCACCCGTATGAAAAACTGTTTTTT	CASSHPYEKLFF
NA	TRBV15	few	TRBJ1-1	TGTGCCACCAGCAGAGATCAGAGGAACACTGAAGCTTTCTTT	CATSRDQRNTEAFF
NA	TRBV20-1	few	TRBJ2-3	TGCAGTGCTAGAGATCCCCGGATAGATACGCAGTATTTT	CSARDPRIDTQYF
NA	TRBV3-1	many	TRBJ1-5	TGTGCCAGCAGCCAAGATCTTTATAGCAATCAGCCCCAGCATTTT	CASSQDLYSNQPQHF
TRBD2	TRBV29-1	NA	TRBJ2-4	TGCAGCGTTGTGGGGCGGGAGGCAGCCAAAAACATTCAGTACTTC	CSVVGREAAKNIQYF
NA	TRBV6-2/TRBV6-3	NA	TRBJ2-7	TGTGCCAGCAGTTACTCAGGGGCCGACGAGCAGTACTTC	CASSYSGADEQYF
NA	TRBV27	few	TRBJ2-7	TGTGCCAGCAGTTCGGCTTCGGGGTCCCCCTACGAGCAGTACTTC	CASSSASGSPYEQYF
TRBD2	TRBV7-9	few	TRBJ2-5	TGTGCCAGCAGCTTATTTCAGATTCGGACTAGCGGGAGTTATGAGACCCAGTACTTC	CASSLFQIRTSGSYETQYF
TRBD2	TRBV19	NA	TRBJ2-1	TGTGCCAGTAGTATATGGGGCGGGAGCTCCTACAATGAGCAGTTCTTC	CASSIWGGSSYNEQFF
TRBD2	TRBV20-1	many	TRBJ2-7	TGCAGTGCTAAACGCTTTGGTCGGTCGGGAGGGATTTACGAGCAGTACTTC	CSAKRFGRSGGIYEQYF
NA	TRBV28	many	TRBJ2-5	TGTGCCAGCAGTTTATCGGGCGTCGGGGCGGGCGAGACCCAGTACTTC	CASSLSGVGAGETQYF
NA	TRBV11-2	NA	TRBJ2-7	TGTGCCAGCAGCTTAGGGCGGACCGACGGAGGCTACGAGCAGTACTTC	CASSLGRTDGGYEQYF
TRBD2	TRBV7-2	many	TRBJ2-1	TGTGCCAGCAGCTCACGGGCGGGAGGGGAGGCTGAGCAGTTCTTC	CASSSRAGGEAEQFF
TRBD1	TRBV9	NA	TRBJ1-3	TGTGCCAGCAGCGCAGAGACAGGGCGAGGAAACACCATATATTTT	CASSAETGRGNTIYF
NA	TRBV29-1	many	TRBJ2-1	TGCAGCGTTGAAGGCGGGCAAGGAGTGAACAATGAGCAGTTCTTC	CSVEGGQGVNNEQFF
NA	TRBV29-1	NA	TRBJ1-1	TGCAGCGTTGATCTAGAAGTGGTGAACACTGAAGCTTTCTTT	CSVDLEVVNTEAFF
NA	TRBV6-1	few	TRBJ2-6	TGTGCCAGCAGTGAAGCTCACAGGAGTTTCGCTGGGGCCAACGTCCTGACTTTC	CASSEAHRSFAGANVLTF
NA	TRBV25-1	NA	TRBJ2-5	TGTGCCAGCAATCCCCAGATCCAGCTCCAAGAGACCCAGTACTTC	CASNPQIQLQETQYF
NA	TRBV13	few	TRBJ2-3	TGTGCCAGCAGCTGGACAGCTAGCACAGATACGCAGTATTTT	CASSWTASTDTQYF
NA	TRBV12-5	many	TRBJ2-7	TGTGCTAGTGGTTCAGGGGTTGGGGACTCCTACGAGCAGTACTTC	CASGSGVGDSYEQYF
TRBD1	TRBV19	few	TRBJ2-7	TGTGCCAGTAGTGGAATCTATTGGACAGGGGGCATCGGGACCTACGAGCAGTACTTC	CASSGIYWTGGIGTYEQYF